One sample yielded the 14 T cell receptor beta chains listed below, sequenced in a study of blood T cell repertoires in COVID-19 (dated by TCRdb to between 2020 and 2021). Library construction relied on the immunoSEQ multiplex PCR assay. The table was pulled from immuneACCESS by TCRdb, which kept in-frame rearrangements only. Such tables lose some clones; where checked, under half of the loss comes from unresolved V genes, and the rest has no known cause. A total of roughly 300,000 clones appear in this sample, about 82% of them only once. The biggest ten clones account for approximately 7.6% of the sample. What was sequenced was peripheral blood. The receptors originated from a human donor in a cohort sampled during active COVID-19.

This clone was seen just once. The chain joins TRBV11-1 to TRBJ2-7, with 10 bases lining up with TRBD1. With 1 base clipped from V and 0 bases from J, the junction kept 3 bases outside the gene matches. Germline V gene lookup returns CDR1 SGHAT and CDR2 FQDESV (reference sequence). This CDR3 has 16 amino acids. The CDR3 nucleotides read TGTGCCAGCAGCTTAGTGGGACAGGGGTCCTCCTACGAGCAGTACTTC. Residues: CASSLVGQGSSYEQYF. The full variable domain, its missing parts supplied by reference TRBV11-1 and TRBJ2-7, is EAEVAQSPRYKITEKSQAVAFWCDPISGHATLYWYRQILGQGPELLVQFQDESVVDDSQLPKDRFSAERLKGVDSTLKIQPAELGDSAMYLCASSLVGQGSSYEQYFGPGTRLTVT.

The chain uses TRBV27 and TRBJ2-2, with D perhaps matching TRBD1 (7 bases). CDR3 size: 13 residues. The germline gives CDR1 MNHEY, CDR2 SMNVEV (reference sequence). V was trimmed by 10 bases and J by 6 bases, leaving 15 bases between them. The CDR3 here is CAKWRGLAGELFF. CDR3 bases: TGTGCCAAATGGAGGGGGCTGGCCGGGGAGCTGTTTTTT.

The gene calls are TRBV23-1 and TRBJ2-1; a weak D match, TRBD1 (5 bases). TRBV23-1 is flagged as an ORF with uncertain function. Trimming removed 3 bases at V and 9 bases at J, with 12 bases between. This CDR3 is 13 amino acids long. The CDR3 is CASSHGQFGEQFF. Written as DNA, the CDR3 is TGCGCCAGCAGTCACGGACAATTTGGTGAGCAGTTCTTC.

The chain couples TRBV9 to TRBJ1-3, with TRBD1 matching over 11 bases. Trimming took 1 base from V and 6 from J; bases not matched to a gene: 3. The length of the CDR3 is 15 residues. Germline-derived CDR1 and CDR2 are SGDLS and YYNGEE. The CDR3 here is CASSVMGQGENTIYF. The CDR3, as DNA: TGTGCCAGCAGCGTAATGGGACAGGGGGAAAACACCATATATTTT. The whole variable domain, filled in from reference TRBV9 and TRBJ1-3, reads DSGVTQTPKHLITATGQRVTLRCSPRSGDLSVYWYQQSLDQGLQFLIQYYNGEERAKGNILERFSAQQFPDLHSELNLSSLELGDSALYFCASSVMGQGENTIYFGEGSWLTVV.

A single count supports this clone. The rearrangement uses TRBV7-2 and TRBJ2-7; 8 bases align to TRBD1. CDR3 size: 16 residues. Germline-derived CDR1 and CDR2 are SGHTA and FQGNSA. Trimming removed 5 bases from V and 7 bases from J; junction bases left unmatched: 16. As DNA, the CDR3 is TGTGCCAGCAGCCCACTCGGAGGGACAGGCGGAAGAGAGCAGTACTTC. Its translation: CASSPLGGTGGREQYF. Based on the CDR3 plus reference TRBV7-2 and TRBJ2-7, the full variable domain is GAGVSQSPSNKVTEKGKDVELRCDPISGHTALYWYRQSLGQGLEFLIYFQGNSAPDKSGLPSDRFSAERTGGSVSTLTIQRTQQEDSAVYLCASSPLGGTGGREQYFGPGTRLTVT.

CDR3 loop: CASSLTNREGYTF. The CDR3 bases are TGCGCCAGCAGCTTGACGAACAGGGAGGGCTACACCTTC. The gene calls are TRBV5-1 and TRBJ1-2, with D perhaps TRBD1 (6 bases). CDR1 is SGHRS, CDR2 YFSETQ, per germline. The CDR3 is made up of 13 amino acids. V was shortened by 1 base and J by 8 bases, with 12 bases between the two germline ends.

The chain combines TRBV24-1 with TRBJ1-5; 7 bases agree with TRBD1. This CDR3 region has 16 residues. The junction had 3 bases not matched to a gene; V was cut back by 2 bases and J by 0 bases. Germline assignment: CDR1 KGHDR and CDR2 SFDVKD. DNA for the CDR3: TGTGCCACCAGTGATTCCAGACAGGGTAGCAATCAGCCCCAGCATTTT. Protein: CATSDSRQGSNQPQHF.

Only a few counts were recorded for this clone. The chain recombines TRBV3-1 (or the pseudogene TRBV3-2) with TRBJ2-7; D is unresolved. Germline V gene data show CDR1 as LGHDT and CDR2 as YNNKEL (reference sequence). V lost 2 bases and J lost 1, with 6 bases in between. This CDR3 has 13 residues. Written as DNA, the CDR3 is TGTGCCAGCAGCCAATCAGGATCCTACGAGCAGTACTTC. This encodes CASSQSGSYEQYF.

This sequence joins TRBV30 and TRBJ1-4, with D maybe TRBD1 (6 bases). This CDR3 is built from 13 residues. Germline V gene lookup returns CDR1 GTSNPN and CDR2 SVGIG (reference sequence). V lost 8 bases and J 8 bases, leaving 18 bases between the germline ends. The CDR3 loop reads CAALQGSGEKLFF. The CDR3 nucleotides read TGTGCCGCGCTACAGGGAAGTGGGGAAAAACTGTTTTTT.

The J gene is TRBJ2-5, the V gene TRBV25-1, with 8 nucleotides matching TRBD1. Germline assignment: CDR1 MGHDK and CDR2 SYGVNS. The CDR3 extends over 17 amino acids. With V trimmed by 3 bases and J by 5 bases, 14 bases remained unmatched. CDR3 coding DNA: TGTGCCAGCAGTGATTTCTTTCCGGCAGGGGGCATGGAGACCCAGTACTTC. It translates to CASSDFFPAGGMETQYF.

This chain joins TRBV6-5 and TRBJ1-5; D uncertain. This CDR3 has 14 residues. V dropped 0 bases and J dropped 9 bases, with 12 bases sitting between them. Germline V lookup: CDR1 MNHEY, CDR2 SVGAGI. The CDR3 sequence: CASSYSTLVPPQHF. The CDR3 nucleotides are TGTGCCAGCAGTTACTCGACTCTGGTCCCGCCCCAGCATTTT.

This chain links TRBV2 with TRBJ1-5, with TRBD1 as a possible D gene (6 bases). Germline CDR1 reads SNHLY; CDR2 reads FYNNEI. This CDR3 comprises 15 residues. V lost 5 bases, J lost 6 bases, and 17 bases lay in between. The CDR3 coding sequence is TGTGCCAGCAGTTCCTTAGGGGGGGCAAGTCAGCCCCAGCATTTT. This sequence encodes CASSSLGGASQPQHF.

The CDR3 bases are TGTGCCAGCATCCAGGGTTGGGGGGGGACAGATACGCAGTATTTT. Protein sequence: CASIQGWGGTDTQYF. V usage is TRBV11-2 and J usage is TRBJ2-3; TRBD2 matches 7 bases. The CDR3 covers 15 residues. V lost 7 bases, J lost 3 bases, and 10 bases stayed unmatched. The germline V gene encodes CDR1 SGHAT and CDR2 FQNNGV.

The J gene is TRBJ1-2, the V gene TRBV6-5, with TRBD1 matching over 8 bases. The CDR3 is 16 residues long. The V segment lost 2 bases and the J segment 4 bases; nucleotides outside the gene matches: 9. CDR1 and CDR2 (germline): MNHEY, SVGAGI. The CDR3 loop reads CASSYGTGPTIYGYTF. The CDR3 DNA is TGTGCCAGCAGTTACGGGACAGGACCCACCATCTATGGCTACACCTTC.